Each of the 31 T cell receptor beta chains below was sequenced from the same sample in a study of PD-L1 blockade in urothelial cancer (dated by TCRdb to 2016 to 2017). The library was obtained by the immunoSEQ multiplex PCR assay. Sourced from immuneACCESS, this table was stored by TCRdb with only in-frame sequences that have V and J called. A share of the clones is absent; for the studies checked, an unresolved V gene accounts for under half, and the remainder has no known explanation. The sample table contains 75,000 to 95,000 clones; only one count was recorded for approximately 90% of them. Over 0.7% of the sample is taken by the ten largest. Read against the paper, the sample's time point label means: peripheral blood 6 weeks after treatment start. The source was PBMCs, collected around atezolizumab (anti-PD-L1) treatment. These receptors were collected from a woman aged 80 or over with urothelial cancer.

This chain uses TRBV5-8 with TRBJ2-7; no clear D. Trimming shortened V by 3 bases and J by 3 bases, and 7 bases separated the two germline ends. This CDR3 has 12 residues. Germline CDR1 and CDR2: SGHTS and YDEGEE. Written as DNA, the CDR3 is TGTGCCAGCAGCTGGCCCCTCTACGAGCAGTACTTC. This encodes CASSWPLYEQYF.

CDR3 nucleotides: TGCGCCAGCAGCTTGTCTGGCGGTCTAGCCAAAAACATTCAGTACTTC. Encoded protein: CASSLSGGLAKNIQYF. The gene calls are TRBV5-1 and TRBJ2-4; the D is unclear. Germline V CDR1 and CDR2: SGHRS, YFSETQ. This CDR3 region has 16 residues. V lost 1 base to trimming and J lost 0 bases, with 11 bases between them.

The CDR3 loop reads CASSLNHLGGGRPREEQFF. The CDR3 coding sequence is TGTGCCAGCAGCTTAAACCATCTTGGGGGCGGCAGGCCCCGAGAAGAGCAGTTCTTC. The chain uses TRBV7-9 and TRBJ2-1; a possible D gene is TRBD1 (6 bases). V shed 2 bases and J shed 10 bases, with 30 bases lying between them. Germline V gene lookup returns CDR1 SEHNR and CDR2 FQNEAQ (reference sequence). The CDR3 covers 19 residues.

This chain connects TRBV7-2 to TRBJ2-3; 15 nucleotides agree with TRBD2. Trimming removed 5 bases from V and 7 bases from J; junction bases left unmatched: 7. CDR3 length: 16 residues. Germline values: CDR1 SGHTA, CDR2 FQGNSA. The CDR3 bases are TGTGCCAGCAGCGAACGAGGACTAGCGGGAGGGTATACGCAGTATTTT. The encoded protein is CASSERGLAGGYTQYF.

CDR3 nucleotide sequence: TGTGCCAGCAGCGCCCAAGAGTACCAAGAGACCCAGTACTTC. Its translation: CASSAQEYQETQYF. The chain links TRBV7-9 to TRBJ2-5, with unresolved D. CDR3 length: 14 amino acids. V was trimmed by 5 bases and J by 0 bases, leaving 10 bases between them. Per the germline V gene, CDR1 is SEHNR and CDR2 is FQNEAQ (reference sequence).

The rearrangement uses TRBV5-1 and TRBJ2-2, with 7 bases that match TRBD2. Germline V gives CDR1 SGHRS, CDR2 YFSETQ. Trimming removed 6 bases from V and 6 bases from J; junction bases left unmatched: 8. CDR3 length equals 14 residues. CDR3 DNA sequence: TGCGCCAGCATTCCGGGACTACGACCCGGGGAGCTGTTTTTT. This gives the protein CASIPGLRPGELFF.

This rearrangement joins TRBV7-2 to TRBJ2-2; the match to TRBD1 covers 9 bases. The CDR3 consists of 16 residues. The germline V gene encodes CDR1 SGHTA and CDR2 FQGNSA. The trim removed 2 bases at V and 5 bases at J, leaving 6 bases unmatched. The CDR3 region has the DNA TGTGCCAGCAGCTTAAATTTGGGACAGGGAACCGGGGAGCTGTTTTTT. This translates into CASSLNLGQGTGELFF. The full variable domain, with the rest looked up from reference TRBV7-2 and TRBJ2-2, is GAGVSQSPSNKVTEKGKDVELRCDPISGHTALYWYRQSLGQGLEFLIYFQGNSAPDKSGLPSDRFSAERTGGSVSTLTIQRTQQEDSAVYLCASSLNLGQGTGELFFGEGSRLTVL.

The chain employs TRBV18 and TRBJ2-6; 7 positions agree with TRBD1. V was pared by 3 bases and J by 2 bases, with 1 base of the junction left unmatched. CDR3 size: 15 residues. CDR1 KGHSH and CDR2 LQKENI come from the germline V gene. CDR3 region: CASSPDRPGANVLTF. The DNA of the CDR3 is TGTGCCAGCTCACCGGACAGGCCTGGGGCCAACGTCCTGACTTTC.

In its sample, this clone was seen a few times. The rearrangement links TRBV30 to TRBJ1-1; 10 positions match TRBD1. In germline, CDR1 is GTSNPN, CDR2 SVGIG (reference sequence). With V trimmed by 3 bases and J by 3 bases, 25 bases remained unmatched. This CDR3 region has 21 residues. CDR3 DNA sequence: TGTGCCTGGAGCCCCTTGGGGGACAGGGGACATCAGCGATATTTGGACACTGAAGCTTTCTTT. Its protein product is CAWSPLGDRGHQRYLDTEAFF. Complete variable domain (other parts from reference TRBV30 and TRBJ1-1): SQTIHQWPATLVQPVGSPLSLECTVEGTSNPNLYWYRQAAGRGLQLLFYSVGIGQISSEVPQNLSASRPQDRQFILSSKKLLLSDSGFYLCAWSPLGDRGHQRYLDTEAFFGQGTRLTVV.

J is TRBJ2-1 and V is TRBV29-1; 9 nucleotides line up with TRBD2. V shed 3 bases and J 8 bases; nucleotides not matched to a gene: 8. The CDR3 is 14 amino acids. Germline V gene lookup returns CDR1 SQVTM and CDR2 ANQGSEA. The CDR3 coding sequence is TGCAGCGTTGATCAGCCTAGCGGGAACTATGAGCAGTTCTTC. Translation: CSVDQPSGNYEQFF.

The chain has TRBV7-2 and TRBJ2-1, with D perhaps TRBD2 (5 bases). Trimming cost V 1 base and J 8 bases, with 12 bases left between them. The germline gives CDR1 SGHTA, CDR2 FQGNSA. This CDR3 has 14 amino acids. CDR3: CASSLGPARDEQFF. The DNA of the CDR3 is TGTGCCAGCAGCTTAGGGCCCGCGAGGGATGAGCAGTTCTTC.

The chain links TRBV10-1 to TRBJ2-1; 9 nucleotides match TRBD2. Per the germline V gene, CDR1 is WNHNN and CDR2 is SYGVQD (reference sequence). V was pared by 6 bases and J by 6 bases, with 18 bases of the junction left unmatched. This CDR3 region has 18 residues. CDR3 DNA: TGCGCCAGCAGCCCCTTCATATCGGCTAGCGGGGATTCCAATGAGCAGTTCTTC. Translated: CASSPFISASGDSNEQFF.

This chain links TRBV28 with TRBJ1-1; 10 bases are a match to TRBD1. Germline CDR1 and CDR2: MDHEN and SYDVKM. After removal of 11 bases from V and 5 bases from J, the junction contained 8 bases not matched to a gene. The CDR3 totals 13 residues. CDR3 coding DNA: TGTGCCGTCCCCGTGGGACAGGGGACTGAAGCTTTCTTT. Translation: CAVPVGQGTEAFF.

The chain couples TRBV28 to TRBJ2-3; TRBD2 aligns across 11 bases. The CDR3 has 18 amino acids. The J segment lost 3 bases and the V segment lost 6 bases, leaving 14 bases of the junction unmatched. CDR1 and CDR2 (germline): MDHEN, SYDVKM. The CDR3 region is CASRSSRVAGGPTDTQYF. The CDR3, as DNA: TGTGCCAGCAGGTCGAGCCGAGTAGCGGGAGGGCCAACAGATACGCAGTATTTT.

J is TRBJ2-1 and V is TRBV19; 8 bases line up with TRBD2. The CDR3 sequence is 15 residues long. V was pared by 7 bases and J by 3 bases, with 8 bases of the junction left unmatched. CDR1 LNHDA and CDR2 SQIVND come from the germline V gene (reference sequence). As DNA, the CDR3 is TGTGCCAGTATGCCCAGCGGGAGTGTCTACAATGAGCAGTTCTTC. It is translated as CASMPSGSVYNEQFF.

This clone was picked up one time. The chain employs TRBV7-2 and TRBJ2-7; TRBD1 agrees at 7 bases. The germline CDR1 and CDR2 sequences are SGHTA and FQGNSA. Trimming removed 4 bases from V and 4 bases from J; junction bases left unmatched: 10. This CDR3 spans 15 amino acids. This CDR3 is CASSSRGGPGYEQYF. DNA for the CDR3: TGTGCCAGCAGCTCCCGAGGGGGCCCCGGGTACGAGCAGTACTTC.

The V gene is TRBV9, the J gene TRBJ1-3, with 9 bases aligning to TRBD1. The CDR3 has 17 amino acids. Germline V gene sequence: CDR1 SGDLS, CDR2 YYNGEE. J lost 0 bases, V lost 3 bases, and 7 bases had no gene match. The CDR3 sequence is CASSGRDREGSGNTIYF. The CDR3 nucleotides are TGTGCCAGCAGCGGCCGGGACAGGGAGGGCTCTGGAAACACCATATATTTT.

This rearrangement joins TRBV7-8 to TRBJ2-1, with D possibly TRBD2 on 6 matching bases. CDR3 size: 17 residues. V was cut by 4 bases and J by 1 base, with 17 bases left in between. Germline lookup yields CDR1 SGHVS and CDR2 FQNEAQ. This chain's CDR3 is CASSSRSLAVSYNEQFF. In DNA form, the CDR3 reads TGTGCCAGCAGCTCCCGAAGTTTAGCGGTATCCTACAATGAGCAGTTCTTC.

The J gene is TRBJ1-1, the V gene TRBV6-1; TRBD1 matches at 7 bases. V lost 5 bases to trimming and J lost 4 bases; unmatched junction nucleotides: 10. The CDR3 is 15 residues long. CDR1 is MNHNS and CDR2 is SASEGT in the germline V gene. CDR3 amino acids: CASSKQGPMVTEAFF. Here the CDR3 DNA reads TGTGCCAGCAGTAAACAGGGGCCCATGGTCACTGAAGCTTTCTTT.

The gene calls are TRBV5-1 and TRBJ1-1; possibly TRBD1 for D (6 bases). The CDR3 is made up of 15 amino acids. The ends were cut back, 7 bases at V and 2 bases at J, with 18 bases in the middle. Germline V CDR1 and CDR2: SGHRS, YFSETQ. As DNA, the CDR3 is TGCGCCAGCGTCCGGGGGGCCGGGGGCAACACTGAAGCTTTCTTT. Translating it yields CASVRGAGGNTEAFF.

This clone occurred once. This chain connects TRBV2 to TRBJ1-3; D might be TRBD1 (6 bases). Germline V gene lookup returns CDR1 SNHLY and CDR2 FYNNEI. This CDR3 comprises 15 residues. V lost 6 bases and J 3 bases, leaving 15 bases between the germline ends. CDR3 sequence: CASSRPGQLGNTIYF. The CDR3 region has the DNA TGTGCCAGCAGCCGACCGGGACAACTTGGAAACACCATATATTTT.

On this clone: The same CDR3 is also encoded by other DNA sequences in this sample. The chain combines TRBV18 with TRBJ1-1; D is ambiguous. Germline V gene data show CDR1 as KGHSH and CDR2 as LQKENI. V was cut by 1 base and J by 1 base, with 13 bases left in between. The CDR3 sequence is 16 residues long. CDR3 nucleotide sequence: TGTGCCAGCTCACCACAATCGGGAGTAAGGAACACTGAAGCTTTCTTT. Its protein product is CASSPQSGVRNTEAFF.

The V call is TRBV30, the J call TRBJ2-6; TRBD1 matches at 12 bases. J was trimmed by 4 bases and V by 1 base; bases with no gene match: 8. The CDR3 is 18 residues long. Germline V lookup: CDR1 GTSNPN, CDR2 SVGIG (reference sequence). As DNA, the CDR3 is TGTGCCTGGAGTGACCCGGGACAGGGGGCGCGAGGGGCCAACGTCCTGACTTTC. This gives the protein CAWSDPGQGARGANVLTF.

The rearrangement joins TRBV18 to TRBJ2-1; 9 nucleotides align to TRBD2. Per germline, CDR1 KGHSH and CDR2 LQKENI. The CDR3 runs 14 residues. Germline trimming cut 5 bases from V and 10 bases from J; bases unmatched to any gene: 9. Here the CDR3 DNA reads TGTGCCAGCTCAGCTGGGACTAGCTTGATGGAGCAGTTCTTC. Translation gives CASSAGTSLMEQFF.

The rearrangement links TRBV9 to TRBJ1-1, with a possible D match to TRBD1 (6 bases). CDR1 is SGDLS, CDR2 YYNGEE, per germline. This CDR3 comprises 15 residues. Trimming took 0 bases from V and 1 from J, leaving 10 bases between them. In DNA form, the CDR3 reads TGTGCCAGCAGCGTAGGCCCACAGGGGAACACTGAAGCTTTCTTT. It specifies CASSVGPQGNTEAFF.

The chain carries TRBV6-1 and TRBJ2-1; 9 nucleotides align to TRBD2. Per the germline V gene, CDR1 is MNHNS and CDR2 is SASEGT. This CDR3 contains 15 residues. V shed 8 bases, J shed 1 base, and the junction held 6 bases outside the gene matches. The CDR3 DNA is TGTGCCAGCCCAAGAGCGGGAGGATCCTACAATGAGCAGTTCTTC. This translates into CASPRAGGSYNEQFF.

This chain uses TRBV19 with TRBJ1-1; tentatively, D is TRBD1 (5 bases). The V gene's germline CDR1 is LNHDA and CDR2 SQIVND (reference sequence). The V gene lost 7 bases and the J gene lost 0 bases, with 12 bases spanning the gap. The CDR3 length is 14 residues. Written as DNA, the CDR3 is TGTGCCAGTACCCTCGGGGGGATGAACACTGAAGCTTTCTTT. Amino acid sequence: CASTLGGMNTEAFF.

This sequence joins TRBV30 and TRBJ2-7, with 7 bases matching TRBD2. Per the germline V gene, CDR1 is GTSNPN and CDR2 is SVGIG (reference sequence). The ends lost 4 bases at V and 4 bases at J; junction bases unmatched: 7. This CDR3 is 13 amino acids long. Here the CDR3 reads CAWTSGEGYEQYF. CDR3 coding DNA: TGTGCCTGGACTAGCGGAGAGGGTTACGAGCAGTACTTC.

V usage is TRBV5-4 and J usage is TRBJ2-1; TRBD2 matches 9 bases. This CDR3 has 14 amino acids. After removal of 2 bases from V and 5 bases from J, the junction contained 2 bases not matched to a gene. The germline V gene encodes CDR1 SGHNT and CDR2 YYREEE (reference sequence). CDR3 amino acids: CASSLGGRDNEQFF. The CDR3 region has the DNA TGTGCCAGCAGCTTAGGCGGGAGGGACAATGAGCAGTTCTTC.

The chain recombines TRBV5-6 with TRBJ2-7; 13 nucleotides match TRBD2. Germline V CDR1 and CDR2: SGHDT, YYEEEE. The length of the CDR3 is 17 residues. The V and J ends lost 2 bases and 4 bases, in that order; junction bases with no gene match: 9. The CDR3 DNA reads TGTGCCAGCAGCTTCTTAGTCGGGACTAGCGGGATGTACGAGCAGTACTTC. Translated: CASSFLVGTSGMYEQYF.

CDR3 DNA sequence: TGTGCCAGCCGTGCCGGATCAAGTCGGAGGGAACCCTACGAGCAGTACTTC. Amino acid sequence: CASRAGSSRREPYEQYF. This sequence joins TRBV27 and TRBJ2-7; D might be TRBD2 (6 bases). The CDR3 has 17 amino acids. Trimming took 8 bases from V and 2 from J, leaving 25 bases between them. In germline, CDR1 is MNHEY, CDR2 SMNVEV (reference sequence).